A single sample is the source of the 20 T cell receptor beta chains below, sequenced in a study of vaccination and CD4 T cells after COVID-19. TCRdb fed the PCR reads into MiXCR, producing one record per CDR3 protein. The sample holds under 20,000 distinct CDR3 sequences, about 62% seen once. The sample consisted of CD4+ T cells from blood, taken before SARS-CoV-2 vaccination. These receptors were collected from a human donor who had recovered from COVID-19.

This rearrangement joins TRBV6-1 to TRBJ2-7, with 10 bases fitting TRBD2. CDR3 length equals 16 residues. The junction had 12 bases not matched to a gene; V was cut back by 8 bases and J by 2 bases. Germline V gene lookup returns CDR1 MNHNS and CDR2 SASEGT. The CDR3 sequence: CASASPGLALTYEQYF. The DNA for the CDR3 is TGTGCCAGCGCTTCGCCGGGACTAGCGTTAACCTACGAGCAGTACTTC.

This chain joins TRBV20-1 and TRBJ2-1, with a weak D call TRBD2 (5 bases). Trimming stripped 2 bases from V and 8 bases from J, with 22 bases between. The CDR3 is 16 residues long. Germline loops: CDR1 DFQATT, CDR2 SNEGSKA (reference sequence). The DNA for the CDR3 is TGCAGTGCTAGATCTTCCCTAGCCCTACGCTATCATGAGCAGTTCTTC. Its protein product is CSARSSLALRYHEQFF.

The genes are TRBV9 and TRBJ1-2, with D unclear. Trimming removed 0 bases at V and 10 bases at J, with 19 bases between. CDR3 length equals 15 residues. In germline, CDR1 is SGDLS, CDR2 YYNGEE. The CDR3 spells CASSVVWRLARDYTF. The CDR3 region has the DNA TGTGCCAGCAGCGTAGTATGGAGACTAGCAAGGGACTACACCTTC.

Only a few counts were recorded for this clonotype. The CDR3, as DNA: TGTGCCAGCAGACCAAACCAAGACTACGAGCAGTACTTC. The encoded protein is CASRPNQDYEQYF. The chain joins TRBV27 to TRBJ2-7; D gene uncertain. With 6 bases removed from V and 3 bases from J, the gap between germline ends came to 12 bases. Germline loops: CDR1 MNHEY, CDR2 SMNVEV (reference sequence). The CDR3 loop spans 13 amino acids.

The CDR3 DNA sequence: TGTGCCAGTAGGAGTGGGGCAGCCAATCAGCCCCAGCATTTT. It specifies CASRSGAANQPQHF. The chain joins TRBV19 to TRBJ1-5; D is possibly TRBD1 (5 bases). CDR1 and CDR2 from the germline V gene are LNHDA and SQIVND (reference sequence). There are 14 residues in the CDR3. Trimming pared 6 bases from V and 3 bases from J, leaving 12 bases between.

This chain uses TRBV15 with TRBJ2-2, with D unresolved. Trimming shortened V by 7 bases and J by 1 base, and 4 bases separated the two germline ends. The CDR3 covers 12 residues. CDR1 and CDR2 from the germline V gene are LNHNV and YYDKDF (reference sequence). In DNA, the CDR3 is TGTGCCACCATGGAGAACACCGGGGAGCTGTTTTTT. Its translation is CATMENTGELFF.

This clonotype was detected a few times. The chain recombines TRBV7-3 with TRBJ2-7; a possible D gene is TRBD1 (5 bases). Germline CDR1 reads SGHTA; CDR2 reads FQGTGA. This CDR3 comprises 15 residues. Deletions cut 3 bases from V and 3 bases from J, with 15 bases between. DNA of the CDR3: TGTGCCAGCAGCTTGCAGGGTAGGAGTGACTACGAGCAGTACTTC. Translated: CASSLQGRSDYEQYF.

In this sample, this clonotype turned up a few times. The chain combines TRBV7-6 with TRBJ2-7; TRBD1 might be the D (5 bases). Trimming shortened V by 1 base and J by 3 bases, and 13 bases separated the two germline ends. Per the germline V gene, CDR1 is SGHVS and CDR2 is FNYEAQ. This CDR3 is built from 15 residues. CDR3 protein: CASSLEVAGHYEQYF. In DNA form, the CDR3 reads TGTGCCAGCAGCTTAGAAGTCGCCGGACACTACGAGCAGTACTTC.

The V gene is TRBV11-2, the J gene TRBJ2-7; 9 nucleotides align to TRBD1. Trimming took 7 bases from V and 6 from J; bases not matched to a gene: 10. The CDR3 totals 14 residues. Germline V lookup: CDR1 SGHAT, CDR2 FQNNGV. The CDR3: CASTLGTGSSEQYF. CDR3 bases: TGTGCCAGCACCCTCGGGACAGGGTCTAGCGAGCAGTACTTC. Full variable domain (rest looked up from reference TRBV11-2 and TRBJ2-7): EAGVAQSPRYKIIEKRQSVAFWCNPISGHATLYWYQQILGQGPKLLIQFQNNGVVDDSQLPKDRFSAERLKGVDSTLKIQPAKLEDSAVYLCASTLGTGSSEQYFGPGTRLTVT.

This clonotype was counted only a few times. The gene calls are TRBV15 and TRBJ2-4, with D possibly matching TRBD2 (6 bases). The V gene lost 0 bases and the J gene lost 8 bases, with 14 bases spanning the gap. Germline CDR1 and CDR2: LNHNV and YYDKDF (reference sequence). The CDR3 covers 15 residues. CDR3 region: CATSRELFPGDIQYF. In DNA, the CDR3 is TGTGCCACCAGCAGAGAGCTCTTTCCGGGGGACATTCAGTACTTC.

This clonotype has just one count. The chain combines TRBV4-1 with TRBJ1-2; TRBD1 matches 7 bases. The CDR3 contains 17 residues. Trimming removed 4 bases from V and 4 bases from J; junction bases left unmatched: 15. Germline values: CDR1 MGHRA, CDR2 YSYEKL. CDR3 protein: CASSRSPPGQNFYGYTF. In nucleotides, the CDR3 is TGCGCCAGCAGCCGTTCACCTCCGGGACAGAACTTCTATGGCTACACCTTC.

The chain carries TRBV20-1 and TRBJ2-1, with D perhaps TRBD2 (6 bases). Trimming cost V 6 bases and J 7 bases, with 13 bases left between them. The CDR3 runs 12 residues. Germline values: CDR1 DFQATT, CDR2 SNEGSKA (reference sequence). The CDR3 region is CSAIGGANEQFF. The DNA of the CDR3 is TGCAGTGCCATCGGCGGGGCTAATGAGCAGTTCTTC.

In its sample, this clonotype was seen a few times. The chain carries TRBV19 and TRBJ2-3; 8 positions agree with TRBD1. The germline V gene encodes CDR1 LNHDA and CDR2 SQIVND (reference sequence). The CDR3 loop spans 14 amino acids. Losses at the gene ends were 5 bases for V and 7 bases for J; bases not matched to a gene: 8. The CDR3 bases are TGTGCCAGTAGTCCTGCCGGGACAGGAAATACGCAGTATTTT. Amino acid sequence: CASSPAGTGNTQYF.

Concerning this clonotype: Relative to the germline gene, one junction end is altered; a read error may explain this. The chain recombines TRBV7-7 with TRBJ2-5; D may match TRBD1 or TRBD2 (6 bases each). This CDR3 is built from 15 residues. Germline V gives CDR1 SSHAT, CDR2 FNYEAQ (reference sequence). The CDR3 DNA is TGTGCTAGCAGCCTTGCGGGCGGGACACAAGAGACCCAGTACTTC. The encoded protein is CASSLAGGTQETQYF.

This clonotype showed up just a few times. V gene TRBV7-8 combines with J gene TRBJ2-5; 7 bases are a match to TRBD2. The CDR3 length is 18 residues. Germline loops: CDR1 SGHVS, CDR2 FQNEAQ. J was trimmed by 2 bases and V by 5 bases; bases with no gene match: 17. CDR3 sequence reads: CASSPHAAPAGLQETQYF. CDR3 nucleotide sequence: TGTGCCAGCAGCCCACACGCTGCCCCAGCGGGGCTACAAGAGACCCAGTACTTC.

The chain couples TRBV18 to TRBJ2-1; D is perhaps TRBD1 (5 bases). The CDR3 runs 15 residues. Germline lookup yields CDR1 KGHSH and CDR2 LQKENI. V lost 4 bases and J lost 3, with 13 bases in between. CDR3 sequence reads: CASSRAGSVYNEQFF. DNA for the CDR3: TGTGCCAGCTCACGGGCAGGGTCGGTCTACAATGAGCAGTTCTTC.

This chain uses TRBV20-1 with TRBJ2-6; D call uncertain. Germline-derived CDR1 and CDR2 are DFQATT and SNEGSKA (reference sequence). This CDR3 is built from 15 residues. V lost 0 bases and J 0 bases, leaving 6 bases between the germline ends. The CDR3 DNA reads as TGCAGTGCTAGAGAACCTAGCTCTGGGGCCAACGTCCTGACTTTC. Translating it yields CSAREPSSGANVLTF.

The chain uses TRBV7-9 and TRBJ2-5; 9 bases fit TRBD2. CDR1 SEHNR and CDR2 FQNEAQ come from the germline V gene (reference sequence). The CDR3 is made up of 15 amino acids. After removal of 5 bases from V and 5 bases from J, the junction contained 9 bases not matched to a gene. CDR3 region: CASSPGREGQETQYF. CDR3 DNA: TGTGCCAGCAGCCCAGGGCGGGAGGGCCAGGAGACCCAGTACTTC.

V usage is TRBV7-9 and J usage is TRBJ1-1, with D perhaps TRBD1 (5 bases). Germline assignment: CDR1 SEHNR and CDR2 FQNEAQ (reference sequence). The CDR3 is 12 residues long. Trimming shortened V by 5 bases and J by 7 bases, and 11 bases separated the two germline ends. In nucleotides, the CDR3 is TGTGCCAGCAGCCTGACAGAAATTGAAGCTTTCTTT. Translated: CASSLTEIEAFF.

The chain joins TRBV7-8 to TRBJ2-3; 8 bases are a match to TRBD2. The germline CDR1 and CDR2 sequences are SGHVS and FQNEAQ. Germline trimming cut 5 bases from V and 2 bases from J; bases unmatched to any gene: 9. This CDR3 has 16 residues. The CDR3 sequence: CASSLLAGLNTDTQYF. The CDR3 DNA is TGTGCCAGCAGCCTATTAGCGGGACTGAACACAGATACGCAGTATTTT. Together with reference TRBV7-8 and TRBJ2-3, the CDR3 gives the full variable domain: GAGVSQSPRYKVAKRGQDVALRCDPISGHVSLFWYQQALGQGPEFLTYFQNEAQLDKSGLPSDRFFAERPEGSVSTLKIQRTQQEDSAVYLCASSLLAGLNTDTQYFGPGTRLTVL.